This T cell receptor (beta chain) was recovered during a study of CD8 T cells in Susac syndrome. The study sequenced TCR beta in blood CD8+ and CD4+ T cells. CD8+ and CD4+ T cells were negatively isolated; TEMRA cells were FACS-enriched. Per the germline V gene, CDR1 is SGHDN and CDR2 is FVKESK. With V trimmed by 1 base and J by 7 bases, 9 bases remained unmatched. There are 16 residues in the CDR3. An amount of RNA that ranged from roughly 0.45 to 1 ug was reverse transcribed with random hexamers. By means of immunoSEQ multiplex PCR, TCR beta CDR3 spanning 54 Vbeta and 13 Jbeta underwent amplification. TCRdb re-called the immunoSEQ multiplex PCR reads through MiXCR, storing one row per CDR3 protein. The table lists approximately 200,000 distinct CDR3 sequences, roughly 95% of them singletons.

This clonotype was obtained from a human donor with multiple sclerosis. The chain employs TRBV14 and TRBJ2-1; the match to TRBD2 covers 8 bases. The source material was CD4+ T cells from PBMCs. As DNA, the CDR3 is TGTGCCAGCAGCCAAGTTCGGACTAGCCCGGGAAATGAGCAGTTCTTC. This codes for CASSQVRTSPGNEQFF.